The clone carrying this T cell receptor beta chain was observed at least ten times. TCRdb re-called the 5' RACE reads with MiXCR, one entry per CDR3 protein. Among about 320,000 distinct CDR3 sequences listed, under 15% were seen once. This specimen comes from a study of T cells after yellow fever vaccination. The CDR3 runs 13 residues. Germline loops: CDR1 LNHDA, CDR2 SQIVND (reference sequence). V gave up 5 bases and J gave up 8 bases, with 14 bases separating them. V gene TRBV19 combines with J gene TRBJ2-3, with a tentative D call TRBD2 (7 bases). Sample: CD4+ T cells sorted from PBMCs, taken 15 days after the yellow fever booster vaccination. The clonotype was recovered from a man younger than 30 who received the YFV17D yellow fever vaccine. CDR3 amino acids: CASSPGGPGTQYF. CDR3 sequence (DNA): TGTGCCAGTAGTCCCGGGGGGCCGGGTACGCAGTATTTT.